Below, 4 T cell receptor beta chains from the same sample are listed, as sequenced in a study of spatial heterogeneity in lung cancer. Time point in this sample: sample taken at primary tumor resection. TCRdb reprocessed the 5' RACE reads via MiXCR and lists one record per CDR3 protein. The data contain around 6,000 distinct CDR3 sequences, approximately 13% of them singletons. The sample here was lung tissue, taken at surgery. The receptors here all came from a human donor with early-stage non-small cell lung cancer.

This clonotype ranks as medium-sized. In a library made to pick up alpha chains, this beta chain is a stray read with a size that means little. The CDR3 sequence is CASRSRGDTGELFF. CDR3 nucleotide sequence: TGTGCCAGCAGGAGTCGGGGGGACACCGGGGAGCTGTTTTTT. The chain couples TRBV13 to TRBJ2-2, with TRBD2 matching over 7 bases. The V segment lost 6 bases and the J segment 3 bases; nucleotides outside the gene matches: 4. This CDR3 region has 14 residues. The germline V gene has CDR1 PRHDT and CDR2 FYEKMQ (reference sequence).

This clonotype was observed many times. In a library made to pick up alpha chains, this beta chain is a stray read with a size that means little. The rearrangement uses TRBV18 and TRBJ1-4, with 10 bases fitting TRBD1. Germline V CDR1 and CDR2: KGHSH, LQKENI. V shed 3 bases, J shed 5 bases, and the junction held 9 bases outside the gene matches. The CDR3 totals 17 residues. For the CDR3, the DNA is TGTGCCAGCTCACCTCTGTCCGGGACAGGGGCAAATGAAAAACTGTTTTTT. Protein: CASSPLSGTGANEKLFF.

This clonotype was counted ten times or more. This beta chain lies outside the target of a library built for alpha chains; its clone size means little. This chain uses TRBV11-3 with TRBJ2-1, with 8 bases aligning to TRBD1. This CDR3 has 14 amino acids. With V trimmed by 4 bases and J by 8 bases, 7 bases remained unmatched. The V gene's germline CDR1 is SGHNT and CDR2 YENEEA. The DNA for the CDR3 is TGTGCCAGCAGCTCGGGACAGGTCTCTCATGAGCAGTTCTTC. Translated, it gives CASSSGQVSHEQFF.

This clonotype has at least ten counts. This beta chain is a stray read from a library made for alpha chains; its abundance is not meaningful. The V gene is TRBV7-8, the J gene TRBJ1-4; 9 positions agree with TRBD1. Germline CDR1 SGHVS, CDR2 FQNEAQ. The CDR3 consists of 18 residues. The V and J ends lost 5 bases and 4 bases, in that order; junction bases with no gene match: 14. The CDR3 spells CASSIRLDRGFRNEKLFF. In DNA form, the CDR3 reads TGTGCCAGCAGCATTAGGTTGGACAGGGGATTTCGTAATGAAAAACTGTTTTTT.